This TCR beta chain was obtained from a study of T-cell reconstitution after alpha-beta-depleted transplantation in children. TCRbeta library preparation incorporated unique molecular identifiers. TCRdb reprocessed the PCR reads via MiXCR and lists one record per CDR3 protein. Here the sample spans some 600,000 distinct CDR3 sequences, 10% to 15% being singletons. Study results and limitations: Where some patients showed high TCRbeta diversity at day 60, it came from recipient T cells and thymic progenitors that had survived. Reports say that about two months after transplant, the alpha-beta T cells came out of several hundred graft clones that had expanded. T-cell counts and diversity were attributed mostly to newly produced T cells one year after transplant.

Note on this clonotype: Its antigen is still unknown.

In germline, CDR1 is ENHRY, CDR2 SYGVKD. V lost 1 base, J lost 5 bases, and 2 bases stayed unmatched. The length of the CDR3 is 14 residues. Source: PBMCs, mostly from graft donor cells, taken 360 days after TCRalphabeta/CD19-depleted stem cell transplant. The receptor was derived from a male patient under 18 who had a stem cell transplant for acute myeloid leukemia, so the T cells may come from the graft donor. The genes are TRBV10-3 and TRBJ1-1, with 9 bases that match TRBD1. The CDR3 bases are TGTGCCATCAGTGAGTTGGGACAGGGAACTGAAGCTTTCTTT. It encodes CAISELGQGTEAFF.